The sequence of this T cell receptor (beta chain) was determined in a study of blood T cell repertoires in COVID-19. Some clones are missing from TCRdb's copy, which holds only in-frame ones; the method was immunoSEQ multiplex PCR. The sample contains fewer than 300,000 clones, approximately 78% of which appear only once. Enrolled through a virtual design, the participants were between 18 and 89 years of age and came from fewer than 30 US areas. The CDR3 consists of 14 residues. V was clipped by 0 bases and J by 4 bases, with 7 bases between them. Per germline, CDR1 MGHRA and CDR2 YSYEKL. The V gene is TRBV4-1, the J gene TRBJ1-5; no reliable D call. This TCR was sampled from a man aged 35 to 55 who had been exposed to COVID-19. The sample consisted of PBMCs or T cells enriched from blood (not recorded which). The CDR3 DNA reads as TGCGCCAGCAGCCAAGATCGAGTGAATCAGCCCCAGCATTTT. This sequence encodes CASSQDRVNQPQHF.